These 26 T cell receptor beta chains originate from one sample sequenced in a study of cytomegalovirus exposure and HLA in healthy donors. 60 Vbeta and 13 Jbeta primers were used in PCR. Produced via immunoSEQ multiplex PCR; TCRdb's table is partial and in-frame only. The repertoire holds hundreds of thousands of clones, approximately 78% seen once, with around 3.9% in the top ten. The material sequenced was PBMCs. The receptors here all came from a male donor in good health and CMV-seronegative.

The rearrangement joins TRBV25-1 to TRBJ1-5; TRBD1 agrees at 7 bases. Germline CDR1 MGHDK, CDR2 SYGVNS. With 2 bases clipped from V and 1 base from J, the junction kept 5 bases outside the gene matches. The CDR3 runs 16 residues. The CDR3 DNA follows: TGTGCCAGCAGTGAAACCGGGACAGCAAGCAATCAGCCCCAGCATTTT. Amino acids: CASSETGTASNQPQHF.

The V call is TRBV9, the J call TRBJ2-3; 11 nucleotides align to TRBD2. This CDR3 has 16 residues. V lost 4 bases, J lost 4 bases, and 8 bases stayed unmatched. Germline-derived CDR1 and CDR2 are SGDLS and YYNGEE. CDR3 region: CASSPVASGRSDTQYF. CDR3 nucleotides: TGTGCCAGCAGCCCCGTTGCTAGCGGGAGGTCAGATACGCAGTATTTT. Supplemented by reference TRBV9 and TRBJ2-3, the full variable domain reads DSGVTQTPKHLITATGQRVTLRCSPRSGDLSVYWYQQSLDQGLQFLIQYYNGEERAKGNILERFSAQQFPDLHSELNLSSLELGDSALYFCASSPVASGRSDTQYFGPGTRLTVL.

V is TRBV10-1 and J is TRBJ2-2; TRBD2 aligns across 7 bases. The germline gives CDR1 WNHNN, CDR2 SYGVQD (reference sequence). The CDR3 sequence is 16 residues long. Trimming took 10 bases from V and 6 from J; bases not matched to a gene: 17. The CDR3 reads CATSKGAGHRAGELFF. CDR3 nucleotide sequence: TGCGCCACATCGAAGGGAGCGGGGCATCGAGCCGGGGAGCTGTTTTTT.

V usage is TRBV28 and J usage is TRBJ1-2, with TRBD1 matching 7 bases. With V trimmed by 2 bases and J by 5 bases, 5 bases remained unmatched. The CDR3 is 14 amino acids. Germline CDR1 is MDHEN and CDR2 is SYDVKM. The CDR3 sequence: CASSLTGVGYGYTF. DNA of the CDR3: TGTGCCAGCAGTTTAACAGGGGTTGGGTATGGCTACACCTTC.

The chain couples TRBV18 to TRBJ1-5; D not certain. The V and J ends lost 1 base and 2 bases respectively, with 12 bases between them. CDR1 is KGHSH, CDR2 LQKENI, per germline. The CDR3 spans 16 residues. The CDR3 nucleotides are TGTGCCAGCTCACCACAGGAGACCGGAGGCAATCAGCCCCAGCATTTT. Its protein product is CASSPQETGGNQPQHF. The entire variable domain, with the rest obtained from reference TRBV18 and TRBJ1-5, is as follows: NAGVMQNPRHLVRRRGQEARLRCSPMKGHSHVYWYRQLPEEGLKFMVYLQKENIIDESGMPKERFSAEFPKEGPSILRIQQVVRGDSAAYFCASSPQETGGNQPQHFGDGTRLSIL.

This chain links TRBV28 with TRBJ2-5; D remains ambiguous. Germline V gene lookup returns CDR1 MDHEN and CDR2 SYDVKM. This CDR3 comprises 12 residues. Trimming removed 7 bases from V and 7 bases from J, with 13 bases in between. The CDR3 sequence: CASIRIPGTQYF. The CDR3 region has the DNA TGTGCCAGCATCCGAATTCCAGGGACCCAGTACTTC.

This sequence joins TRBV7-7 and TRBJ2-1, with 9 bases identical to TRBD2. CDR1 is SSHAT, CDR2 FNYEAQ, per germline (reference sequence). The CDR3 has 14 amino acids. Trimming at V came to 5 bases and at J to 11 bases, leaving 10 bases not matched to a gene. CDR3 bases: TGTGCCAGCAGCCTGGGTCTAGCGGGGTCTCAGCAGTTCTTC. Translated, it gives CASSLGLAGSQQFF.

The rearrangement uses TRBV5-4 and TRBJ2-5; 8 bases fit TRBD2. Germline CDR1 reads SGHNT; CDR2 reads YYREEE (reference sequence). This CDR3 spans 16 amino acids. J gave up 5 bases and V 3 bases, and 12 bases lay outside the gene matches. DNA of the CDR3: TGTGCCAGCAGCTGGGGGGTCGGGGGGGCCGGGGAGACCCAGTACTTC. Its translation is CASSWGVGGAGETQYF. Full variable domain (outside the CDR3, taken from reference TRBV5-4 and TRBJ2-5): ETGVTQSPTHLIKTRGQQVTLRCSSQSGHNTVSWYQQALGQGPQFIFQYYREEENGRGNFPPRFSGLQFPNYSSELNVNALELDDSALYLCASSWGVGGAGETQYFGPGTRLLVL.

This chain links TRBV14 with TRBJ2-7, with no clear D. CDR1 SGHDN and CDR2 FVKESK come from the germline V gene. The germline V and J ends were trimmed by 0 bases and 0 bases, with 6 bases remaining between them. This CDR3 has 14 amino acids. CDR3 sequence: CASSQDLGSYEQYF. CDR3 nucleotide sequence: TGTGCCAGCAGCCAAGATCTCGGCTCCTACGAGCAGTACTTC.

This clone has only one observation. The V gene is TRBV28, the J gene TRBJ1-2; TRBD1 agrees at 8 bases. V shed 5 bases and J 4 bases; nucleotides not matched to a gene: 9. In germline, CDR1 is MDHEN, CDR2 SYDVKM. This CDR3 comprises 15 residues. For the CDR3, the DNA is TGTGCCAGCAGTCCGACAGGGGCTTATTTCTATGGCTACACCTTC. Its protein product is CASSPTGAYFYGYTF.

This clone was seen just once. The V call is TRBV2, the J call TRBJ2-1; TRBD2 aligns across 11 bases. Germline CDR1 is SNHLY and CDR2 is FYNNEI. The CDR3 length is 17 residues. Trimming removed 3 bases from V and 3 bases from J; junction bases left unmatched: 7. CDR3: CASSEMSGTSGYNEQFF. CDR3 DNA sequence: TGTGCCAGCAGTGAGATGTCCGGGACTAGCGGCTACAATGAGCAGTTCTTC.

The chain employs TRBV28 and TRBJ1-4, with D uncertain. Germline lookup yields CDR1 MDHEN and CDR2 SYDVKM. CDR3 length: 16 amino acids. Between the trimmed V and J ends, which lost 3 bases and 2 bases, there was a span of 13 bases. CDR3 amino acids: CASSFVNFGTNEKLFF. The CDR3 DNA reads TGTGCCAGCAGTTTTGTCAATTTCGGGACTAATGAAAAACTGTTTTTT.

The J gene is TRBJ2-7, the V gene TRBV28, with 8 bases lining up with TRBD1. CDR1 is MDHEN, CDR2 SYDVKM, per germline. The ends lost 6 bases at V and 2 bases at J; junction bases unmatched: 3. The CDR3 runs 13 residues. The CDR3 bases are TGTGCCAGCAGGACAGGGGAGGCCTACGAGCAGTACTTC. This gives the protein CASRTGEAYEQYF.

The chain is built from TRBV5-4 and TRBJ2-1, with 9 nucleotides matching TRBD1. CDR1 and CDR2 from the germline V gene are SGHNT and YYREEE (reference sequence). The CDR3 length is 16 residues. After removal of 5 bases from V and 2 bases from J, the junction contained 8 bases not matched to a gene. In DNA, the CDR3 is TGTGCCAGCAGATCTGGACAGGGGAAAGCCTACAATGAGCAGTTCTTC. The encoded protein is CASRSGQGKAYNEQFF.

The CDR3 DNA sequence: TGTGCCAGCAGCTTACTAGGGGGAGGGAACACAGATACGCAGTATTTT. Protein product: CASSLLGGGNTDTQYF. The chain combines TRBV7-8 with TRBJ2-3; tentatively, D is TRBD2 (7 bases). The CDR3 extends over 16 amino acids. Trimming left V 2 bases short and J 2 bases short, with 14 bases between. The germline gives CDR1 SGHVS, CDR2 FQNEAQ.

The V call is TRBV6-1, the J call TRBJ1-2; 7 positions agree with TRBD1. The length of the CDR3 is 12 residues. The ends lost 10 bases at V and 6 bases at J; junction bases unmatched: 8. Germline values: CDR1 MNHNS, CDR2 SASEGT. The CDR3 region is CAIQQGRDGYTF. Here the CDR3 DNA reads TGTGCCATACAACAGGGGCGCGATGGCTACACCTTC.

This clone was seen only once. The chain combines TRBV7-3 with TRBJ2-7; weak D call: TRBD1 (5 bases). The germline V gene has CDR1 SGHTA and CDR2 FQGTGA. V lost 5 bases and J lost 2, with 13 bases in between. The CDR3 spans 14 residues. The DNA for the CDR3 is TGTGCCAGCAGCCCCTCGGCAGGGCCCTACGAGCAGTACTTC. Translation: CASSPSAGPYEQYF.

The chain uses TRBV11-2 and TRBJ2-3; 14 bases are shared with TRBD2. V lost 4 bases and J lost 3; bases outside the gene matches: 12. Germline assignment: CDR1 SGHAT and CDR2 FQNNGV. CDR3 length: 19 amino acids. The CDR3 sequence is CASSSRDKTSGRETDTQYF. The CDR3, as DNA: TGTGCCAGCAGCTCCCGTGATAAGACTAGCGGGAGGGAGACAGATACGCAGTATTTT. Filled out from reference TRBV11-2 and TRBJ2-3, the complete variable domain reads EAGVAQSPRYKIIEKRQSVAFWCNPISGHATLYWYQQILGQGPKLLIQFQNNGVVDDSQLPKDRFSAERLKGVDSTLKIQPAKLEDSAVYLCASSSRDKTSGRETDTQYFGPGTRLTVL.

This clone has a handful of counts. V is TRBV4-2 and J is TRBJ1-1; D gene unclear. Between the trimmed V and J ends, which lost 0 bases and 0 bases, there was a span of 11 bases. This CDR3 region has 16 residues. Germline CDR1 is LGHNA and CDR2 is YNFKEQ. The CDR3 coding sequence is TGTGCCAGCAGCCAAGAGGCGACGGGTGTGAACACTGAAGCTTTCTTT. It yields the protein CASSQEATGVNTEAFF.

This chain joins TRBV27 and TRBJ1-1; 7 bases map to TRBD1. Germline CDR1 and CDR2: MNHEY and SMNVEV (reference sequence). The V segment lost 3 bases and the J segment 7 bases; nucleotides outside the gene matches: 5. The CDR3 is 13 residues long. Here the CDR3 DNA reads TGTGCCAGCAGTTTCCGTGACAGGGTTGAAGCTTTCTTT. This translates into CASSFRDRVEAFF.

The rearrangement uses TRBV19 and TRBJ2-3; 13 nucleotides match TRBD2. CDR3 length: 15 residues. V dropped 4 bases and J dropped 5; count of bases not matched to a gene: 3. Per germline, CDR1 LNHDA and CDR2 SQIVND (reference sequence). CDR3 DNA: TGTGCCAGTAGTAACGGACTAGCGGGAGTAGATACGCAGTATTTT. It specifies CASSNGLAGVDTQYF.

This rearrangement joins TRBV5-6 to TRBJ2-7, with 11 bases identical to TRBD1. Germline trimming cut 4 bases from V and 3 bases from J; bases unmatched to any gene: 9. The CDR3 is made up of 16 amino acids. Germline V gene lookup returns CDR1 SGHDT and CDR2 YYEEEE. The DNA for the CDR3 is TGTGCCAGCAGCCCACCGGGGACAGGGGGGTTCTACGAGCAGTACTTC. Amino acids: CASSPPGTGGFYEQYF.

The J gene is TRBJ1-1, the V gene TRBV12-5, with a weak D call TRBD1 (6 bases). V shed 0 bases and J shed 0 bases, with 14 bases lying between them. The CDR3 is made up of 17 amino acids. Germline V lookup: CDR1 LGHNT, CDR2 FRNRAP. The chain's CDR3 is CASGLVLRPGVNTEAFF. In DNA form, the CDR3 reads TGTGCTAGTGGTTTGGTACTAAGGCCAGGGGTGAACACTGAAGCTTTCTTT.

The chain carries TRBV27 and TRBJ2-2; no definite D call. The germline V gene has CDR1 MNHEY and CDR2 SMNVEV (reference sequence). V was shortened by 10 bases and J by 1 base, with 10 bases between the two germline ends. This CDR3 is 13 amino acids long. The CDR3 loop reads CAISTLNTGELFF. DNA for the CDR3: TGTGCCATATCGACTCTGAACACCGGGGAGCTGTTTTTT.

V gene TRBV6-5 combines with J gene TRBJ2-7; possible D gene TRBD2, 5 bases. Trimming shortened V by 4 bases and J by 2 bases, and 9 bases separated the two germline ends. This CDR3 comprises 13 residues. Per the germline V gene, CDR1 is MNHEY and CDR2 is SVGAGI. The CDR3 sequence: CASSSDGTYEQYF. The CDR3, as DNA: TGTGCCAGCAGTTCGGACGGGACCTACGAGCAGTACTTC.

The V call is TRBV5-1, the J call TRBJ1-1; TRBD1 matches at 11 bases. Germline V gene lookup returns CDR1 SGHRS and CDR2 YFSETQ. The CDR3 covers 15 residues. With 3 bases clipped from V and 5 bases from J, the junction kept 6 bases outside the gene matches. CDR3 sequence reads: CASSWGGQGGTEAFF. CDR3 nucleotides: TGCGCCAGCAGCTGGGGGGGACAGGGGGGTACTGAAGCTTTCTTT.